What follows describes a single TCR beta chain. Ten immunoSEQ deep assay plates served to sequence unsorted PBMC DNA. Authors' analysis steps: As immunoSEQ supplied junction-only sequences (without quality scores), filtering differed. Data came from immunoSEQ multiplex PCR; TCRdb stores just in-frame clones and leaves some out. The DNA was the basis for D and trimming; V, J and clone size are from that table. The table lists 450,000 to 600,000 clones, 79% of them singletons. The sample originates from a study of shared clonotypes between healthy human individuals. Donors had no recently reported acute infections or vaccinations and were HIV-negative. V shed 6 bases, J shed 4 bases, and the junction held 8 bases outside the gene matches. CDR3 size: 14 residues. Per the germline V gene, CDR1 is MDHEN and CDR2 is SYDVKM.

This sequence originates from a middle-aged woman in good health. Some clones in this sample may be carry-over from other donors' samples. The specimen sequenced was PBMCs. The chain combines TRBV28 with TRBJ2-7, with 8 positions matching TRBD1. CDR3 sequence (DNA): TGTGCCAGCAGCCTCGACAGGGGATGGTACGAGCAGTACTTC. This translates into CASSLDRGWYEQYF.